The T cell receptor beta chain under discussion was sequenced for a study of identical twins. Germline V CDR1 and CDR2: SGHNT, YENEEA. The CDR3 totals 14 residues. Trimming cost V 4 bases and J 2 bases, with 11 bases left between them. TCRdb recomputed calls from the 5' RACE reads with MiXCR, one row per CDR3 protein. The table has hundreds of thousands of distinct CDR3 sequences, around 8.8% seen once. This sample also appeared in a second study, on yellow fever vaccine responses in identical twins.

The TCR was taken from a woman under 30 in good health. The chain has TRBV11-3 and TRBJ2-5, with D possibly TRBD2 on 6 matching bases. The specimen was memory (CD45RO+) T cells sorted from blood. CDR3 DNA: TGTGCCAGCAGCTACCGGGACTTACAAGAGACCCAGTACTTC. Translating gives CASSYRDLQETQYF.